The clone carrying this T cell receptor beta chain has just a few counts. Its antigen is not identified. The TCR beta cDNA libraries carried unique molecular identifiers. Out of about 0.9 to 11 million T cells, 480,000 or so cDNA molecules were generated. TCRdb re-called the PCR reads with MiXCR, one entry per CDR3 protein. Here the sample spans hundreds of thousands of distinct CDR3 sequences, 44% being singletons. This record comes from a study of post-analysis software for immune sequencing data. In the study overall: Relapsing-remitting, secondary progressive and progressive-relapsing forms of multiple sclerosis all featured among disease courses.

Findings and limits, study-wide: Samples sharing a preparation batch grouped tightly together when assessed by F measure. Normalized Chao1 diversity was significantly reduced in patients versus controls. Among a few TRBV segments more frequent in patients than controls were TRBV5-6, TRBV5-1 and TRBV20-1.

Germline V gene sequence: CDR1 SGHVS, CDR2 FNYEAQ. Trimming at V came to 5 bases and at J to 9 bases, leaving 11 bases not matched to a gene. The CDR3 runs 15 residues. The V gene is TRBV7-6, the J gene TRBJ2-1, with TRBD2 matching over 9 bases. The TCR was taken from a girl aged 5 to 17 with multiple sclerosis. The specimen was blood. The CDR3, as DNA: TGTGCCAGCAGCCTGGGGGCGGGGGGGCTTCTTGAGCAGTTCTTC. Protein product: CASSLGAGGLLEQFF.